The 3 T cell receptor beta chains in this list originate from one sample, sequenced in a study of blood T cell repertoires in COVID-19. Profiling relied on immunoSEQ multiplex PCR, and the TCRdb table lists in-frame clones only, not all of them. The profile shows roughly 230,000 clones, approximately 86% of them singletons. Sequencing was carried out using peripheral blood. The origin of the receptors is a human donor in a cohort sampled during active COVID-19.

CDR3 residues: CASSVRQGDGYTF. The CDR3 coding sequence is TGTGCCAGCAGCGTCCGGCAGGGGGATGGCTACACCTTC. The chain uses TRBV9 and TRBJ1-2; 7 bases fit TRBD1. The germline V gene has CDR1 SGDLS and CDR2 YYNGEE. V shed 2 bases, J shed 6 bases, and the junction held 4 bases outside the gene matches. The length of the CDR3 is 13 residues.

This clone was picked up a small number of times. The chain employs TRBV14 and TRBJ1-2; 7 nucleotides line up with TRBD1. The junction had 0 bases not matched to a gene; V was cut back by 3 bases and J by 2 bases. This CDR3 region has 13 residues. Germline V gives CDR1 SGHDN, CDR2 FVKESK. This CDR3 reads CASSQGQNYGYTF. The CDR3, as DNA: TGTGCCAGCAGCCAGGGACAGAACTATGGCTACACCTTC.

The V gene is TRBV5-5, the J gene TRBJ2-7, with 12 bases matching TRBD2. V was clipped by 0 bases and J by 4 bases; unmatched bases: 14. There are 19 residues in the CDR3. Germline V gene lookup returns CDR1 SGHKS and CDR2 YYEKEE (reference sequence). The CDR3 loop is CASSLVPPTSGGPRYEQYF. For the CDR3, the DNA is TGTGCCAGCAGCTTGGTACCCCCGACTAGCGGGGGCCCACGGTACGAGCAGTACTTC.